A selection of T cell receptor beta chains follows, all from one sample in a study of shared clonotypes between healthy human individuals. Clones were read by immunoSEQ multiplex PCR, and TCRdb kept only the in-frame ones, dropping some. The sample shows a few million clones, 85% to 95% of them seen only once. Source material: naive CD4+ T cells from PBMCs. The receptor set was obtained from a man younger than 35 in good health. Some clones in this sample may be carry-over from other donors' samples. Both conserved end residues are part of each CDR3. The D gene is left open where the match is weak. Expanded clones get a size class; other rows say once, few or many, or leave the size out.

len: 13
j_gene: TRBJ2-7
d_gene: TRBD1
abundance: -
v_gene: TRBV7-9
CDR3nt: TGTGCCAGCAGGTCACAGGGGGCGGGTGAGCAGTACTTC
CDR3aa: CASRSQGAGEQYF

len: 16
j_gene: TRBJ1-4
d_gene: TRBD1
abundance: -
v_gene: TRBV15
CDR3nt: TGTGCCACCAGCAGGGGGACAGACGCAACTAATGAAAAACTGTTTTTT
CDR3aa: CATSRGTDATNEKLFF

len: 14
j_gene: TRBJ1-2
d_gene: -
abundance: few
v_gene: TRBV2
CDR3nt: TGTGCCAGCAGTGAAATGGGGGCTGAGTATGGCTACACCTTC
CDR3aa: CASSEMGAEYGYTF

len: 16
j_gene: TRBJ2-3
d_gene: -
abundance: once
v_gene: TRBV5-4
CDR3nt: TGTGCCAGCAGCCCTGCGGGTAGCCCCCTCACAGATACGCAGTATTTT
CDR3aa: CASSPAGSPLTDTQYF

len: 15
j_gene: TRBJ2-3
d_gene: TRBD1
abundance: -
v_gene: TRBV10-1
CDR3nt: TGCGCCAGCAGTGGGGGACAGGGGGCACGGTATACGCAGTATTTT
CDR3aa: CASSGGQGARYTQYF

len: 14
j_gene: TRBJ1-5
d_gene: TRBD1
abundance: -
v_gene: TRBV19
CDR3nt: TGTGCCAGTAGCCCGACAGGGTTTGGGCAGCCCCAGCATTTT
CDR3aa: CASSPTGFGQPQHF

len: 15
j_gene: TRBJ2-5
d_gene: -
abundance: -
v_gene: TRBV5-5
CDR3nt: TGTGCCAGCAGCTTTTTGTTTGGACGGGGGGAGACCCAGTACTTC
CDR3aa: CASSFLFGRGETQYF

len: 12
j_gene: TRBJ2-7
d_gene: -
abundance: -
v_gene: TRBV9
CDR3nt: TGTGCCAGCAGCGTAGACGGTTACGAGCAGTACTTC
CDR3aa: CASSVDGYEQYF

len: 12
j_gene: TRBJ2-7
d_gene: -
abundance: -
v_gene: TRBV6-6
CDR3nt: TGTGCCAGCAGTTACTCTAGATACGAGCAGTACTTC
CDR3aa: CASSYSRYEQYF

len: 12
j_gene: TRBJ1-2
d_gene: -
abundance: -
v_gene: TRBV7-9
CDR3nt: TGTGCCAGCAGCCTTACGCCGGGTGGCTACACCTTC
CDR3aa: CASSLTPGGYTF

len: 12
j_gene: TRBJ1-5
d_gene: -
abundance: -
v_gene: TRBV6-1
CDR3nt: TGTGCCAGCAGCCGGGTGGATCAGCCCCAGCATTTT
CDR3aa: CASSRVDQPQHF

len: 15
j_gene: TRBJ2-5
d_gene: -
abundance: -
v_gene: TRBV18
CDR3nt: TGTGCCAGCTCTCCCGTAGCGAGATCGGGTGGGACCCAGTACTTC
CDR3aa: CASSPVARSGGTQYF

len: 19
j_gene: TRBJ2-1
d_gene: TRBD2
abundance: -
v_gene: TRBV30
CDR3nt: TGTGCCGCTCTAGTACACGCTAGCGGGAGATCCAGCGGCTACAATGAGCAGTTCTTC
CDR3aa: CAALVHASGRSSGYNEQFF

len: 9
j_gene: TRBJ1-2
d_gene: -
abundance: once
v_gene: TRBV7-2
CDR3nt: TGTGCCAGCAGCTTAGAGGGGAACTTC
CDR3aa: CASSLEGNF

len: 15
j_gene: TRBJ2-1
d_gene: -
abundance: -
v_gene: TRBV28
CDR3nt: TGTGCCAGCAGTTCCTACACGAGCTCCTACAATGAGCAGTTCTTC
CDR3aa: CASSSYTSSYNEQFF

len: 14
j_gene: TRBJ1-2
d_gene: -
abundance: -
v_gene: TRBV29-1
CDR3nt: TGCAGCGCCCCTGTTCGGGGGGCTAACTATGGCTACACCTTC
CDR3aa: CSAPVRGANYGYTF

len: 17
j_gene: TRBJ2-1
d_gene: TRBD2
abundance: -
v_gene: TRBV11-3
CDR3nt: TGTGCCAGCAGCGTCGGGACTAGCGGGAGGGCCGTCAATGAGCAGTTCTTC
CDR3aa: CASSVGTSGRAVNEQFF

len: 13
j_gene: TRBJ2-7
d_gene: TRBD1
abundance: -
v_gene: TRBV30
CDR3nt: TGTGCCTGGAGTCAACAGGGGATCGGCGAGCAGTACTTC
CDR3aa: CAWSQQGIGEQYF

len: 15
j_gene: TRBJ1-5
d_gene: TRBD1
abundance: few
v_gene: TRBV2
CDR3nt: TGTGCCAGCAGCGAAACAGGGGGCTGGGGAAGGCCCCAGCATTTT
CDR3aa: CASSETGGWGRPQHF

len: 16
j_gene: TRBJ2-7
d_gene: -
abundance: -
v_gene: TRBV7-3
CDR3nt: TGTGCCAGCAGCTTATTTGGGCCGACGGTGGGTGACGAGCAGTACTTC
CDR3aa: CASSLFGPTVGDEQYF

len: 13
j_gene: TRBJ2-7
d_gene: -
abundance: -
v_gene: TRBV28
CDR3nt: TGTGCCAGCAGTTTAGCGGGGCGCTACGAGCAGTACTTC
CDR3aa: CASSLAGRYEQYF

len: 15
j_gene: TRBJ2-7
d_gene: TRBD1
abundance: -
v_gene: TRBV14
CDR3nt: TGTGCCAGCAGCCAAGATCACAGGGGGCCCTACGAGCAGTACTTC
CDR3aa: CASSQDHRGPYEQYF

len: 17
j_gene: TRBJ2-3
d_gene: TRBD1
abundance: -
v_gene: TRBV2
CDR3nt: TGTGCCAATTCTACCCGGGACAGGGCCCCCGCGGGAGATACGCAGTATTTT
CDR3aa: CANSTRDRAPAGDTQYF

len: 17
j_gene: TRBJ1-6
d_gene: TRBD1
abundance: -
v_gene: TRBV27
CDR3nt: TGTGCCAGCAGCGGTATACCGGGACAGGGCTCAGGTTCACCCCTCCACTTT
CDR3aa: CASSGIPGQGSGSPLHF

len: 14
j_gene: TRBJ1-6
d_gene: -
abundance: -
v_gene: TRBV25-1
CDR3nt: TGTGCCAGCCATTCCTCCCGGGGCAATTCACCCCTCCACTTT
CDR3aa: CASHSSRGNSPLHF

len: 13
j_gene: TRBJ1-5
d_gene: TRBD1
abundance: few
v_gene: TRBV30
CDR3nt: TGTGCCTGGCGTACAGGGGGCGGGCAGCCCCAGCATTTT
CDR3aa: CAWRTGGGQPQHF

len: 16
j_gene: TRBJ2-2
d_gene: TRBD2
abundance: -
v_gene: TRBV19
CDR3nt: TGTGCCAGCAACCCCGGGGCGGGAGGGGTGGCCGGGGAGCTGTTTTTT
CDR3aa: CASNPGAGGVAGELFF

len: 15
j_gene: TRBJ2-2
d_gene: -
abundance: -
v_gene: TRBV28
CDR3nt: TGTGCCAGCAGTTTAGGGAAAGTCGGGGAGCGGGAGCTGTTTTTT
CDR3aa: CASSLGKVGERELFF

len: 16
j_gene: TRBJ1-1
d_gene: -
abundance: -
v_gene: TRBV27
CDR3nt: TGTGCCAGCAGTTTATATCGAGGCAGGGCGAACACTGAAGCTTTCTTT
CDR3aa: CASSLYRGRANTEAFF

len: 21
j_gene: TRBJ1-1
d_gene: -
abundance: -
v_gene: TRBV7-8
CDR3nt: TGTGCCAGCAGCTTAAGGAAGGATAGAGGGAGGGGGATGTCGATCCCCACTGAAGCTTTCTTT
CDR3aa: CASSLRKDRGRGMSIPTEAFF

len: 12
j_gene: TRBJ2-1
d_gene: -
abundance: once
v_gene: TRBV7-9
CDR3nt: TGTGCCAGCAGTCAGGTCGGCGATGAGCAGTTCTTC
CDR3aa: CASSQVGDEQFF

len: 11
j_gene: TRBJ2-3
d_gene: -
abundance: -
v_gene: TRBV15
CDR3nt: TGTGCCACCAGCAGAAGTGATACGCAGTATTTT
CDR3aa: CATSRSDTQYF

len: 13
j_gene: TRBJ1-2
d_gene: TRBD1
abundance: -
v_gene: TRBV6-5
CDR3nt: TGTGCCAGCAGACAGGGACAGCATTATGGCTACACCTTC
CDR3aa: CASRQGQHYGYTF

len: 16
j_gene: TRBJ2-1
d_gene: TRBD1
abundance: -
v_gene: TRBV28
CDR3nt: TGTGCCAGCAGGGAAAGACCGGGACAGGGAGGGGATGAGCAGTTCTTC
CDR3aa: CASRERPGQGGDEQFF

len: 12
j_gene: TRBJ2-3
d_gene: -
abundance: -
v_gene: TRBV29-1
CDR3nt: TGCAGCGTGTGGTCAGTCACAGATACGCAGTATTTT
CDR3aa: CSVWSVTDTQYF

len: 13
j_gene: TRBJ2-5
d_gene: -
abundance: -
v_gene: TRBV11-2
CDR3nt: TGTGCCAGCAGCACCCGATCCCAAGAGACCCAGTACTTC
CDR3aa: CASSTRSQETQYF